The TCR beta chain under discussion was sequenced for a study of T cells in Graves' hyperthyroidism and ophthalmopathy. What was amplified from RNA transcripts were TCR beta CDR3 regions. First-round RT-PCR targeting the TCR CDR3 was performed with the HTBI primer set. Via MiXCR, TCRdb re-called the multiplex PCR reads, giving one row per CDR3 protein. The sample carries about 290,000 distinct CDR3 sequences, about an eighth recorded once. The sequence was collected from a woman aged 40 to 55 with Graves' hyperthyroidism. The specimen was blood.

The CDR3 bases are TGCAGCGCCAAGTTCAGGGACAGGGCCACTGAAGCTTTCTTT. Translating gives CSAKFRDRATEAFF. The J gene is TRBJ1-1, the V gene TRBV29-1; 9 nucleotides match TRBD1. CDR3 length equals 14 residues. Trimming cost V 7 bases and J 4 bases; bases outside gene matches: 10. Per germline, CDR1 SQVTM and CDR2 ANQGSEA.